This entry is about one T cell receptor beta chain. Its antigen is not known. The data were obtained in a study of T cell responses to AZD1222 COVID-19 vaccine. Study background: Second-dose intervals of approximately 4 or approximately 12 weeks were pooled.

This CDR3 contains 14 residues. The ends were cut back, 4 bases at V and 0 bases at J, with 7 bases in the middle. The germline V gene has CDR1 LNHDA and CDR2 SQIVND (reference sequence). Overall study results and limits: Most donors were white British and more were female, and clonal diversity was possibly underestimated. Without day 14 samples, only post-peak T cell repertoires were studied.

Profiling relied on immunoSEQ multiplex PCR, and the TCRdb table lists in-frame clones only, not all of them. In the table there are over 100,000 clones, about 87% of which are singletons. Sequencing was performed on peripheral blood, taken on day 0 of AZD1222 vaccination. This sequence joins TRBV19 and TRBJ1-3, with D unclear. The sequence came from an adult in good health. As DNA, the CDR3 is TGTGCCAGTAGTACTAGTTACTCTGGAAACACCATATATTTT. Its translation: CASSTSYSGNTIYF.